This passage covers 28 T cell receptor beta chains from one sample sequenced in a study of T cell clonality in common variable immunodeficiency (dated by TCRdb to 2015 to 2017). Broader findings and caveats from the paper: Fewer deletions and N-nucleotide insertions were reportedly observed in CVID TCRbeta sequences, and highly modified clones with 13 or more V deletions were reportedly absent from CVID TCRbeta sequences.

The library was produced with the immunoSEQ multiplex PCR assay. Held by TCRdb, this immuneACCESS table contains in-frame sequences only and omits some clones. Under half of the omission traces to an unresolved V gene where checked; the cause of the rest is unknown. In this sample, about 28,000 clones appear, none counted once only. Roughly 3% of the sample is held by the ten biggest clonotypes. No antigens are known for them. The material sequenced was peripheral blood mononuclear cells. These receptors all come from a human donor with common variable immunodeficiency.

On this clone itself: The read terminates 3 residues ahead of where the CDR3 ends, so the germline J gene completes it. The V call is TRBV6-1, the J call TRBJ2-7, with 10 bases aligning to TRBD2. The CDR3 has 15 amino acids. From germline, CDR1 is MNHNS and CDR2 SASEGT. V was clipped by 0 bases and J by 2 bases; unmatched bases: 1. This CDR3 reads CASSEALAGAYEQYF. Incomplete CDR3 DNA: TGTGCCAGCAGTGAAGCGCTAGCGGGGGCCTACGAG.

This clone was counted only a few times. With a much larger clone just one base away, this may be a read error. This CDR3 is CASSSTGMVSGNTIYF. CDR3 DNA (partial): TGTGCCAGCAGCTCGACAGGGATGGTCTCTGGAAACACC. The V and J genes are TRBV2 and TRBJ1-3; 7 nucleotides match TRBD1. The CDR3 is cut off 3 residues early in the read; its end comes from the germline J gene. V was pared by 6 bases and J by 0 bases, with 8 bases of the junction left unmatched. The CDR3 length is 16 residues. The germline V gene has CDR1 SNHLY and CDR2 FYNNEI.

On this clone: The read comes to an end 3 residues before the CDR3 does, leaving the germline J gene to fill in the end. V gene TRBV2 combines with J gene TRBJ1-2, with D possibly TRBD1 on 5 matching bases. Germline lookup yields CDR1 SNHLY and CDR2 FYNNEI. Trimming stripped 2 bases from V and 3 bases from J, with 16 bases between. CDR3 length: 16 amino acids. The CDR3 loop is CASSERRRGAYYGYTF. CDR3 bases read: TGTGCCAGCAGTGAAAGAAGGAGGGGTGCCTACTATGGC.

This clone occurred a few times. The DNA read from the CDR3 is TGCAGTGCTTCCAAAGGTCCCGAG. Translated, it gives CSASKGPE. The entire CDR3 protein is CSASKGPEQYF. V and J are TRBV20-1 and TRBJ2-7; D unresolved. The sequenced fragment ends 3 residues before the CDR3 boundary, so the rest is inferred from the germline J gene. Germline V gene lookup returns CDR1 DFQATT and CDR2 SNEGSKA (reference sequence). The V gene lost 5 bases and the J gene lost 6 bases, with 11 bases spanning the gap. CDR3 length equals 11 residues.

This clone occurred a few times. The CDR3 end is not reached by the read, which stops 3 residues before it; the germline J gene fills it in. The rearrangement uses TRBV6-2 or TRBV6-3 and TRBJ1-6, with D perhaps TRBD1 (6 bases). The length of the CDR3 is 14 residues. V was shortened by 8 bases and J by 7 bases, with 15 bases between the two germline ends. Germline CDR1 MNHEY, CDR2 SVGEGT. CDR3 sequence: CASAFTGRNSPLHF. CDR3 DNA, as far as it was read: TGTGCCAGCGCCTTTACAGGGAGGAATTCACCC.

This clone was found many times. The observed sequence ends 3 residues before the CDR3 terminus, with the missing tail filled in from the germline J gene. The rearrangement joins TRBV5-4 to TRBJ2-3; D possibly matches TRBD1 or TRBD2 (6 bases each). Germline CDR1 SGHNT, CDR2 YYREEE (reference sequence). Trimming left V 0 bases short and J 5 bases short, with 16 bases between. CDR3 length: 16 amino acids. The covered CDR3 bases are TGTGCCAGCAGCTTGGACATTGTAGGGGGAGGAGATACG. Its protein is CASSLDIVGGGDT. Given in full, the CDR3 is CASSLDIVGGGDTQYF. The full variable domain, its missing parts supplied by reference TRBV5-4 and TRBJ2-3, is ETGVTQSPTHLIKTRGQQVTLRCSSQSGHNTVSWYQQALGQGPQFIFQYYREEENGRGNFPPRFSGLQFPNYSSELNVNALELDDSALYLCASSLDIVGGGDTQYFGPGTRLTVL.

CDR3 sequence reads: CASSPPPGYGYTF. CDR3 bases read: TGTGCCAGCTCACCCCCCCCCGGGTATGGC. The chain combines TRBV18 with TRBJ1-2; D gene unclear. The read comes to an end 3 residues before the CDR3 does, leaving the germline J gene to fill in the end. Trimming took off 3 bases at V and 5 bases at J, with 10 bases between the two ends. The germline gives CDR1 KGHSH, CDR2 LQKENI. This CDR3 contains 13 residues.

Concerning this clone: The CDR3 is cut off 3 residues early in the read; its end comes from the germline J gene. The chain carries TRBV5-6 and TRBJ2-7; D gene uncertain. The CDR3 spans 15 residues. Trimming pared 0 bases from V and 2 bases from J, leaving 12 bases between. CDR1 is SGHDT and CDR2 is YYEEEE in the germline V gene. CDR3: CASSLAGLLTYEQYF. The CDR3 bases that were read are TGTGCCAGCAGCTTGGCGGGTCTACTTACCTACGAG.

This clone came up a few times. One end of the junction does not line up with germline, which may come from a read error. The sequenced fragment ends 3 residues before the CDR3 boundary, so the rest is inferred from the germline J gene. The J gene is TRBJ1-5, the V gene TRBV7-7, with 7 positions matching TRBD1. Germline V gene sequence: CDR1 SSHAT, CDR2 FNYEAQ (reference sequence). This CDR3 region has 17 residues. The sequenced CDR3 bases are TGTGCTAGCAGCTTAGCTCCGGGACAGTATAGCAATCAGCCC. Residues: CASSLAPGQYSNQP. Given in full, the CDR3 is CASSLAPGQYSNQPQHF.

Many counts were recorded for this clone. This CDR3 reads CAWARDRGGTNEKLFF. Partial CDR3 DNA: TGTGCCTGGGCGCGAGACAGGGGGGGGACTAATGAAAAA. The V gene is TRBV30, the J gene TRBJ1-4, with 9 bases fitting TRBD1. The sequence runs out 3 residues before the end of the CDR3; the remainder is reconstructed from the germline J gene. In germline, CDR1 is GTSNPN, CDR2 SVGIG (reference sequence). The CDR3 totals 16 residues. Trimming at V came to 5 bases and at J to 2 bases, leaving 9 bases not matched to a gene.

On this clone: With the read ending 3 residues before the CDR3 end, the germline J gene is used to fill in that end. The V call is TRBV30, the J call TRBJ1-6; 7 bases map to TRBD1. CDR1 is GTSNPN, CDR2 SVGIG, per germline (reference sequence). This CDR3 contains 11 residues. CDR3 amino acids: CASYRGEALHF. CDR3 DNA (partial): TGTGCCTCCTACAGGGGTGAGGCC.

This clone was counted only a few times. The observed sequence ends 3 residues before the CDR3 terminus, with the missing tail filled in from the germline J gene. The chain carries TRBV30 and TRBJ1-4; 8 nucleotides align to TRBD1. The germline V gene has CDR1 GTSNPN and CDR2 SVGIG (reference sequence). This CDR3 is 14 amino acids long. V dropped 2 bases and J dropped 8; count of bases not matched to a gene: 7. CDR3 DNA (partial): TGTGCCTGGAGTTTTGACAGGGGAGAGGAAAAA. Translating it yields CAWSFDRGEEK. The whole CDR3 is CAWSFDRGEEKLFF.

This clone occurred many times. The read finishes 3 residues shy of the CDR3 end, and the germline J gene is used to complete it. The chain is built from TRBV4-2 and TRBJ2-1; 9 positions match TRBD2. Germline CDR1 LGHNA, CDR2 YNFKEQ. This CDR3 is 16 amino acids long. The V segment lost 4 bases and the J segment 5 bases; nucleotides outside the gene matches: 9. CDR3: CASSPGIGGGDNEQFF. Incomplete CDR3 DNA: TGTGCCAGCAGCCCCGGGATTGGCGGGGGGGACAATGAG.

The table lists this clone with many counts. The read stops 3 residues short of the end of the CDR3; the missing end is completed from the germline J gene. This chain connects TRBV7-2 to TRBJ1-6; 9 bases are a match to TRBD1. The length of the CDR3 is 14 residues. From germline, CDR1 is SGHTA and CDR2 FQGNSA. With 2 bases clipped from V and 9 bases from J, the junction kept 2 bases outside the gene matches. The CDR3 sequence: CASSLTGGFSPLHF. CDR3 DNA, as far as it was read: TGTGCCAGCAGCTTAACAGGGGGCTTTTCACCC.

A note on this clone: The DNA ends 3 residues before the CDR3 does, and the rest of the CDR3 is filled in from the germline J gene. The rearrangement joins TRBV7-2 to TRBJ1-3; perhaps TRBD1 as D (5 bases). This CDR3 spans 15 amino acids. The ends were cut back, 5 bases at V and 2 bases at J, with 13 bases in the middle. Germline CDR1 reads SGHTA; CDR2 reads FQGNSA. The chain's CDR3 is CASSPHSGAGNTIYF. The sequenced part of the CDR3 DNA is TGTGCCAGCAGCCCCCACTCGGGGGCTGGAAACACC. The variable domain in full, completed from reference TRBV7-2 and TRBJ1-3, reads GAGVSQSPSNKVTEKGKDVELRCDPISGHTALYWYRQSLGQGLEFLIYFQGNSAPDKSGLPSDRFSAERTGGSVSTLTIQRTQQEDSAVYLCASSPHSGAGNTIYFGEGSWLTVV.

CDR3 sequence: CASSLAGGFNNEQFF. The part of the CDR3 DNA that was read is TGTGCCAGCAGCTTAGCGGGGGGGTTCAACAATGAG. The gene calls are TRBV7-6 and TRBJ2-1; 7 nucleotides match TRBD2. The read terminates 3 residues before the CDR3 end, so the remaining end is supplied by the germline J gene. J was trimmed by 5 bases and V by 0 bases; bases with no gene match: 4. CDR3 length: 15 residues. Germline V gives CDR1 SGHVS, CDR2 FNYEAQ.

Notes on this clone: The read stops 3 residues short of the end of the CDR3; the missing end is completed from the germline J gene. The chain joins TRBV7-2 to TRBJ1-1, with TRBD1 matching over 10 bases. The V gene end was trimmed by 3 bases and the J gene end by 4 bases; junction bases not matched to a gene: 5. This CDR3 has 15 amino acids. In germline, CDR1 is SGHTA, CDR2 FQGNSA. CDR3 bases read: TGTGCCAGCAGCTTGCGGGGACAGGGGAGCACTGAA. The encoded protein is CASSLRGQGSTE. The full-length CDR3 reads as CASSLRGQGSTEAFF.

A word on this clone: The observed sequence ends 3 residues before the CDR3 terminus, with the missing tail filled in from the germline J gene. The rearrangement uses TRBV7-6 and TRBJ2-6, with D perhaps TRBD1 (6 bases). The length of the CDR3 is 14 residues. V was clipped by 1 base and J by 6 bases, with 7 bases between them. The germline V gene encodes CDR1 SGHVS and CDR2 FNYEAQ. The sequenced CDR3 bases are TGTGCCAGCAGCTTAGAGGGACAGGCCAACGTC. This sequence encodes CASSLEGQANV. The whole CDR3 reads CASSLEGQANVLTF.

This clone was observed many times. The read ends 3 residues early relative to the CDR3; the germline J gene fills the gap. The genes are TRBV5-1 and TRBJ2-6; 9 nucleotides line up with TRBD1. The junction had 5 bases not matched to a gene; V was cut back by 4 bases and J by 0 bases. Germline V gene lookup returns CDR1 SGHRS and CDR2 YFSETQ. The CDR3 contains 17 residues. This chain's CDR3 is CASSTGTGYSGANVLTF. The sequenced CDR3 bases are TGCGCCAGCAGCACCGGGACAGGGTACTCTGGGGCCAACGTC.

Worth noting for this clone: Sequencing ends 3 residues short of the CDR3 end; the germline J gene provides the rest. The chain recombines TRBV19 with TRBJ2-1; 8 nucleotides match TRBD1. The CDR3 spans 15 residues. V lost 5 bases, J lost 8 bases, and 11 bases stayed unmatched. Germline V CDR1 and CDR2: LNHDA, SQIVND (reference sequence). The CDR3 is CASSPMGQERDEQFF. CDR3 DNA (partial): TGTGCCAGTAGTCCGATGGGACAGGAAAGAGATGAG. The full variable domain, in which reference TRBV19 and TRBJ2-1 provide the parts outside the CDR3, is DGGITQSPKYLFRKEGQNVTLSCEQNLNHDAMYWYRQDPGQGLRLIYYSQIVNDFQKGDIAEGYSVSREKKESFPLTVTSAQKNPTAFYLCASSPMGQERDEQFFGPGTRLTVL.

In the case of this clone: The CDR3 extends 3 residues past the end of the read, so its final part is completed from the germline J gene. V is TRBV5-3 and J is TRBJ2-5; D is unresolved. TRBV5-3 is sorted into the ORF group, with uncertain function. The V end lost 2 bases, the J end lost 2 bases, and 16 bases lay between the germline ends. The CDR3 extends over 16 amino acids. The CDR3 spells CARSFLFLKLQETQYF. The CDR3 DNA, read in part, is TGTGCCAGAAGCTTCTTATTCTTAAAACTTCAAGAGACC.

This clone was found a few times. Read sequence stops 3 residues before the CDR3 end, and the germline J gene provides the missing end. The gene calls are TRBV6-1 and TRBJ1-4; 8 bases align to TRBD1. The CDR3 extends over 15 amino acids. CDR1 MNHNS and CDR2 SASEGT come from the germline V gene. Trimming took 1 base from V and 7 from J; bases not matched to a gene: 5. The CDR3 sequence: CASSEGGTGFEKLFF. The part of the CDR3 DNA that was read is TGTGCCAGCAGTGAAGGTGGGACAGGCTTTGAAAAA.

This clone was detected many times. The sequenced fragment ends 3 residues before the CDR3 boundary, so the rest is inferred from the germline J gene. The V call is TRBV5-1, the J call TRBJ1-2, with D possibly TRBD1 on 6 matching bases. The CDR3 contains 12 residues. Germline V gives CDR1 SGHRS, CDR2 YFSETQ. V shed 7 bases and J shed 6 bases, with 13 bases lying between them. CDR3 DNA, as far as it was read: TGCGCCAGCCGTCCAGGGGAACATGGC. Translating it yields CASRPGEHG. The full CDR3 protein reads CASRPGEHGYTF. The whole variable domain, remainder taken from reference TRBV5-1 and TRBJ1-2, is KAGVTQTPRYLIKTRGQQVTLSCSPISGHRSVSWYQQTPGQGLQFLFEYFSETQRNKGNFPGRFSGRQFSNSRSEMNVSTLELGDSALYLCASRPGEHGYTFGSGTRLTVV.

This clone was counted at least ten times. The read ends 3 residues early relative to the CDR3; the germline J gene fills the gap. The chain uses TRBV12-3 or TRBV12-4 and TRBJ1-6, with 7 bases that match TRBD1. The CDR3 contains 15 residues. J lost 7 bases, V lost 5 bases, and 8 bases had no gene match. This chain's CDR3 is CASSPAAGGNSPLHF. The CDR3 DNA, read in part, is TGTGCCAGCAGTCCCGCGGCAGGGGGGAATTCACCC.

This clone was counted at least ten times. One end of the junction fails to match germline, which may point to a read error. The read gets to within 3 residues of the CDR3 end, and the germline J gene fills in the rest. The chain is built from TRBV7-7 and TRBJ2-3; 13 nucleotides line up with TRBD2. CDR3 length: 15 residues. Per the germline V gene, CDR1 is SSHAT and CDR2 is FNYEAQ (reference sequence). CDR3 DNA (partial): TGTGCTAGCAGCACGGGACTAGCGGGGACAGATACG. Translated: CASSTGLAGTDT. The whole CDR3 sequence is CASSTGLAGTDTQYF.

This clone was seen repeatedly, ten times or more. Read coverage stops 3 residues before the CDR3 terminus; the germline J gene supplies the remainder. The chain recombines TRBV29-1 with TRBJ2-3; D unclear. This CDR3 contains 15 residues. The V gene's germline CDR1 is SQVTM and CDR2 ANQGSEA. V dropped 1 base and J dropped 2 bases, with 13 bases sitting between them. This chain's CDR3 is CSVEGGALPTDTQYF. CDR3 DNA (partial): TGCAGCGTTGAAGGCGGTGCCCTTCCCACAGATACG.

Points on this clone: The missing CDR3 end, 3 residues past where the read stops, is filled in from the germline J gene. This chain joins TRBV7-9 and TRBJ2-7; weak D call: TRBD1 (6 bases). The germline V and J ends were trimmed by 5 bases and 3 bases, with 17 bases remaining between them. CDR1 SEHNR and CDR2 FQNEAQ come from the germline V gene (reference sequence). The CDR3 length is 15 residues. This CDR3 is CASSPQGIAGYEQYF. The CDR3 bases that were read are TGTGCCAGCAGCCCCCAGGGGATCGCGGGCTACGAG.

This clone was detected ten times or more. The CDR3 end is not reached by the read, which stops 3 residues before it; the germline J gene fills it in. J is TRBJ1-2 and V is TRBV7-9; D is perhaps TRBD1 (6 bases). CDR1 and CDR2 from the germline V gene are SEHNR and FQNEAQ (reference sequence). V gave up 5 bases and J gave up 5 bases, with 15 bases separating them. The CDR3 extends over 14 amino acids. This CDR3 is CASSLTGRGYGYTF. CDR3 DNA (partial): TGTGCCAGCAGCCTAACAGGGAGGGGGTATGGC. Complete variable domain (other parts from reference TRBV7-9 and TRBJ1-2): DTGVSQNPRHKITKRGQNVTFRCDPISEHNRLYWYRQTLGQGPEFLTYFQNEAQLEKSRLLSDRFSAERPKGSFSTLEIQRTEQGDSAMYLCASSLTGRGYGYTFGSGTRLTVV.